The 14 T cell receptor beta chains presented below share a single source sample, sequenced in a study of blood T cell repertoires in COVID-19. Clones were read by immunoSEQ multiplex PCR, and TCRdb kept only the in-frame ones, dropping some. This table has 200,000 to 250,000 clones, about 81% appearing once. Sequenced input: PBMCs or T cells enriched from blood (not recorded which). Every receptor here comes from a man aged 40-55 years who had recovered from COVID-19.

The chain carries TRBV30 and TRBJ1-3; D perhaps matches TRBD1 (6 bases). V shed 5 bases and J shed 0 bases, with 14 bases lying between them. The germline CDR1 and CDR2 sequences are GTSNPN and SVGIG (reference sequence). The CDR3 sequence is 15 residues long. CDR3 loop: CAWVPGHNSGNTIYF. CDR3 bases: TGTGCCTGGGTGCCGGGACATAACTCTGGAAACACCATATATTTT. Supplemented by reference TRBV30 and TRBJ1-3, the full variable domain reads SQTIHQWPATLVQPVGSPLSLECTVEGTSNPNLYWYRQAAGRGLQLLFYSVGIGQISSEVPQNLSASRPQDRQFILSSKKLLLSDSGFYLCAWVPGHNSGNTIYFGEGSWLTVV.

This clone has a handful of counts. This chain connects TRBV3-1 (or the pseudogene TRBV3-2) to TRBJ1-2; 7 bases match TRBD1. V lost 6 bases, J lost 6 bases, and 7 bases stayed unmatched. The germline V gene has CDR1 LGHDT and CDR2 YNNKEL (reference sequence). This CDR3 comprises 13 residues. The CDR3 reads CASRRRQGDGYTF. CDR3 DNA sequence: TGTGCCAGCAGACGCCGACAGGGCGATGGCTACACCTTC.

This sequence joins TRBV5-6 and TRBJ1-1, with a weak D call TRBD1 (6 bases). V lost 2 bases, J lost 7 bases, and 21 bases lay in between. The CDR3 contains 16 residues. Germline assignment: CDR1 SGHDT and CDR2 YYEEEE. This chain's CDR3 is CASSFGAGHWRDEAFF. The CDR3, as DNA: TGTGCCAGCAGCTTTGGAGCGGGACACTGGAGGGATGAAGCTTTCTTT.

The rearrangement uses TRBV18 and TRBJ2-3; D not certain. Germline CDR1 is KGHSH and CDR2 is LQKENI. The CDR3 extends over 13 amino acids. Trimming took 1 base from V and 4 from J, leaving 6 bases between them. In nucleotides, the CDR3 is TGTGCCAGCTCACCACGTAATGCAGATACGCAGTATTTT. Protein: CASSPRNADTQYF.

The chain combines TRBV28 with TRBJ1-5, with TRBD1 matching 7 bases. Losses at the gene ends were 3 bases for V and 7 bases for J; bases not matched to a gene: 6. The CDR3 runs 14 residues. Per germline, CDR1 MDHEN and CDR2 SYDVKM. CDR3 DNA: TGTGCCAGCAGTTTGGTCCTACAGGGGCAGCCCCAGCATTTT. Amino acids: CASSLVLQGQPQHF.

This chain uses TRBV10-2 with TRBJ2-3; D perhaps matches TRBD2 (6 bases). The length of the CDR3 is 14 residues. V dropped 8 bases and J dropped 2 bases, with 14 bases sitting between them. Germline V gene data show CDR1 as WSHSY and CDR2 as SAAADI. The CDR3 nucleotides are TGCGCCAGCCGGCCCGGCGGGGACACAGATACGCAGTATTTT. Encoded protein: CASRPGGDTDTQYF.

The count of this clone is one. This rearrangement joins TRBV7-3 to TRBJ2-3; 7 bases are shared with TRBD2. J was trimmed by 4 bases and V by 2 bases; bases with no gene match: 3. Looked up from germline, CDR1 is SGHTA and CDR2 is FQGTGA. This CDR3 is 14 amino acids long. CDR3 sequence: CASSLGGSADTQYF. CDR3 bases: TGTGCCAGCAGCTTAGGCGGGAGCGCAGATACGCAGTATTTT.

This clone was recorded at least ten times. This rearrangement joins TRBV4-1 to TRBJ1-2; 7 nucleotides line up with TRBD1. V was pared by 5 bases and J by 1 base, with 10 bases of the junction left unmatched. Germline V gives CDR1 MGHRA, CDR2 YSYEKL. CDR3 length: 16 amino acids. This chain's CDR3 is CASSGAGGILNYGYTF. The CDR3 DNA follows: TGCGCCAGCAGCGGGGCAGGGGGGATCCTTAACTATGGCTACACCTTC.

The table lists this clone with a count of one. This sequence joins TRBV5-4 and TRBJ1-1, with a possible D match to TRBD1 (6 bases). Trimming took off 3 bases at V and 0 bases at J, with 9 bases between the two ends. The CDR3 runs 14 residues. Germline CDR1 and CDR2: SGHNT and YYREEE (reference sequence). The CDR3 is CASSSRGMNTEAFF. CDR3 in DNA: TGTGCCAGCAGCTCCAGGGGAATGAACACTGAAGCTTTCTTT.

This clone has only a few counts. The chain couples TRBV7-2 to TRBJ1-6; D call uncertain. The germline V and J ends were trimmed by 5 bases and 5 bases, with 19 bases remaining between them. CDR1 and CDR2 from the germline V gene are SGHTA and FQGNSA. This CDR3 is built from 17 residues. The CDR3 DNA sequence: TGTGCCAGCAGCCCCCAGGTTCGTCGGATTAATAATTCACCCCTCCACTTT. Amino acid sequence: CASSPQVRRINNSPLHF.

The chain's CDR3 is CASSQDPRGTDTQYF. For the CDR3, the DNA is TGCGCCAGCAGCCAAGATCCCAGGGGCACAGATACGCAGTATTTT. V is TRBV4-1 and J is TRBJ2-3; maybe TRBD1 (5 bases). V was clipped by 0 bases and J by 1 base, with 8 bases between them. CDR1 and CDR2 (germline): MGHRA, YSYEKL. This CDR3 has 15 residues.

CDR3 residues: CASRGDYGNTIYF. As DNA, the CDR3 is TGTGCCAGCAGGGGGGACTATGGAAACACCATATATTTT. V and J are TRBV27 and TRBJ1-3, with a weak D call TRBD1 (5 bases). The CDR3 length is 13 residues. V dropped 6 bases and J dropped 3 bases, with 9 bases sitting between them. The germline CDR1 and CDR2 sequences are MNHEY and SMNVEV (reference sequence).

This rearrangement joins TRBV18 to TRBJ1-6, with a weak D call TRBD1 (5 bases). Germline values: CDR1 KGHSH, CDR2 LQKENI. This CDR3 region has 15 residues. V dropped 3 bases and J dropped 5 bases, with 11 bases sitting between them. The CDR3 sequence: CASSPNQGNNSPLHF. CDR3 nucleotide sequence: TGTGCCAGCTCACCTAATCAGGGCAATAATTCACCCCTCCACTTT. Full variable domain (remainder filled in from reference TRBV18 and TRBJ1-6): NAGVMQNPRHLVRRRGQEARLRCSPMKGHSHVYWYRQLPEEGLKFMVYLQKENIIDESGMPKERFSAEFPKEGPSILRIQQVVRGDSAAYFCASSPNQGNNSPLHFGNGTRLTVT.

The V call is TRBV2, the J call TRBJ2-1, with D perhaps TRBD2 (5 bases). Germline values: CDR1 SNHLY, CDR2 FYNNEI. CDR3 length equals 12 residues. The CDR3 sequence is CTSKGLAGEQFF. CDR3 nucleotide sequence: TGTACCTCGAAAGGGCTAGCTGGTGAGCAGTTCTTC. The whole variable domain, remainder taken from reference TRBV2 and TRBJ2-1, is EPEVTQTPSHQVTQMGQEVILRCVPISNHLYFYWYRQILGQKVEFLVSFYNNEISEKSEIFDDQFSVERPDGSNFTLKIRSTKLEDSAMYFCTSKGLAGEQFFGPGTRLTVL.